This section outlines one T cell receptor (beta chain) sequence together with its context. Its matching antigen is unknown. This entry comes from a study of cytomegalovirus exposure and HLA in healthy donors. In the study overall: Researchers found that about 82% of over 350 genotyped donors fell within the Caucasian-associated ancestry cluster. Regarding the study as a whole: There was a cluster of highly shared sequence variants that was likely a sequencing artifact.

The CDR3 has 17 amino acids. These donors, healthy bone marrow donors, were studied. PCR involved 60 Vbeta and 13 Jbeta primers. Profiled with immunoSEQ multiplex PCR; TCRdb holds only in-frame clones, not every one. Recorded for this sample: approximately 140,000 clones. Sequenced sample: PBMCs. This TCR was recovered from a man between 40 and 49 years old in good health and CMV-seronegative. The V and J genes are TRBV12-2 and TRBJ2-3; the table calls TRBD1, which could not be checked here. TRBV12-2 is a pseudogene locus. CDR3 in DNA: TGTGCAAGTCGCTTAGGGGGAAGACGGGGACATACAGATACGCAGTATTTT. Amino acid sequence: CASRLGGRRGHTDTQYF.